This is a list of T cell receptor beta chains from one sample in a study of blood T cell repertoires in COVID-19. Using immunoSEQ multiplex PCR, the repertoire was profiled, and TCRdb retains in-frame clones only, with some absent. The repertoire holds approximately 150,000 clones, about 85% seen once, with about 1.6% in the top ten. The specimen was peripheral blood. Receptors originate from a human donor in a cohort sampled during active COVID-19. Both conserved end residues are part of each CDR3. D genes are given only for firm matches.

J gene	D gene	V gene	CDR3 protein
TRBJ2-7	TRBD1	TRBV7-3	CASSPGQSYEQYF
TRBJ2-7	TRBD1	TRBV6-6	CASSPTGGRYEQYF
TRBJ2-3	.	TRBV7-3	CASSFGGMGTDTQYF
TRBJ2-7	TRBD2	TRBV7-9	CASSSLVGAGDEQYF
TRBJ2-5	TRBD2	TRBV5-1	CASSSGGLAGQETQYF
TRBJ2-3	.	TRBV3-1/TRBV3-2	CASSQGAASTDTQYF
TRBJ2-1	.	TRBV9	CASSVAGNYNEQFF
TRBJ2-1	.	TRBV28	CASSFTVGDGSYNEQFF
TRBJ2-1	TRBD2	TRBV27	CASSLGRTSDNNNEQFF
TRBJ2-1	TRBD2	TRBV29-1	CSVEDLQGAGAGDEQFF
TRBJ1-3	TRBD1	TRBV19	CASSIRQGAGNTIYF
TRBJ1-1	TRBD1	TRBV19	CASKLGTDQNTEAFF
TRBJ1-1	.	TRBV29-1	CSVEWAIEAFF
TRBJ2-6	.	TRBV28	CASSSFTAAFSGANVLTF
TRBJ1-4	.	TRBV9	CASSPGVKANEKLFF
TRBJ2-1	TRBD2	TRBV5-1	CASSPGGFSGANEQFF
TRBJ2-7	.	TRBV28	CASSITPRAVSLYEQYF
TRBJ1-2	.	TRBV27	CASALGRGYGYTF
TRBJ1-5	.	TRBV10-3	CAISVEVSQPQHF
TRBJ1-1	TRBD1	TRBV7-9	CASSSHDRGGQAFF
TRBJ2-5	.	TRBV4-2	CASSQVGPLQAVRGTQYF
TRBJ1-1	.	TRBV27	CASRINRVESEAFF
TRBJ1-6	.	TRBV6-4	CASRVQQNNSPLHF
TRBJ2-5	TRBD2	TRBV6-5	CASTPSGGFGETQYF
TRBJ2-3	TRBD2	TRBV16	CASSQETSGSYTQYF
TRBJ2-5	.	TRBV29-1	CSVEDGRFQETQYF
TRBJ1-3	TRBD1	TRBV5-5	CASSWGTANSGNTIYF
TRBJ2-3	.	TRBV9	CASSLQAPDTQYF
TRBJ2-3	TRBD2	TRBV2	CASKIARAGGRGPDTQYF
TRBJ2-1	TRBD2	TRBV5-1	CASSFRPSGRVNNEQFF
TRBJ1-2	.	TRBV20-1	CSASPGANYGYTF
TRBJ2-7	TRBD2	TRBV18	CASSTTSERNYEQYF
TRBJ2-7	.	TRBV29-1	CSVEQRGAGATYEQYF
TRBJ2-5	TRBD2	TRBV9	CASSVSGRAWETQYF
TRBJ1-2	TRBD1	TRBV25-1	CASSPWTGEDYGYTF
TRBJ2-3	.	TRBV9	CASSVVGEGGTDTQYF
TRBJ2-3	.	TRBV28	CASSSRGPSTDTQYF
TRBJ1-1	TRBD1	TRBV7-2	CASSLVRGRGPTRNTEAFF
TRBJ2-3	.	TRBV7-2	CASSFGRDTQYF
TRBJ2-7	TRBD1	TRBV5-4	CASPWGRTGQGTHVSYEQYF
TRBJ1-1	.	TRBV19	CASMSPGGADTEAFF
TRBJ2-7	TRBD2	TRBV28	CASSISGGRYEQYF